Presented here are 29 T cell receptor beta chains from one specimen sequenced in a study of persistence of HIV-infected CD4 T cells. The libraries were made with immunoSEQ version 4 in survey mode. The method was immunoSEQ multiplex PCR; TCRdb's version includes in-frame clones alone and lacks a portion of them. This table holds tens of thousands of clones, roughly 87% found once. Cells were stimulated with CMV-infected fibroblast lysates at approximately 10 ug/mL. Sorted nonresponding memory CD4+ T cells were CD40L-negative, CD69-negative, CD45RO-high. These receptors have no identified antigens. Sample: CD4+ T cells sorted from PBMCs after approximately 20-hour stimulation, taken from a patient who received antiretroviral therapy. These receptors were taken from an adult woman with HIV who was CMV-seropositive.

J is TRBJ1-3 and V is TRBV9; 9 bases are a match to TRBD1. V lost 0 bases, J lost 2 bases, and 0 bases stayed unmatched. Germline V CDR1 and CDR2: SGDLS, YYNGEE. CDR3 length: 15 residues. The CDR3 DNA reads TGTGCCAGCAGCGTAGGGACAGGGGCTGGAAACACCATATATTTT. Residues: CASSVGTGAGNTIYF. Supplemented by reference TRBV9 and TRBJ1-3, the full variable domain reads DSGVTQTPKHLITATGQRVTLRCSPRSGDLSVYWYQQSLDQGLQFLIQYYNGEERAKGNILERFSAQQFPDLHSELNLSSLELGDSALYFCASSVGTGAGNTIYFGEGSWLTVV.

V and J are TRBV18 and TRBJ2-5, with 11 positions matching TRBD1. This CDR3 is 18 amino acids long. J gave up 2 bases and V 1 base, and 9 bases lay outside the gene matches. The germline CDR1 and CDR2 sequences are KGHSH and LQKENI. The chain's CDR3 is CASSPRTGGLGTQETQYF. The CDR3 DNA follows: TGTGCCAGCTCACCACGGACAGGGGGCCTCGGCACGCAAGAGACCCAGTACTTC.

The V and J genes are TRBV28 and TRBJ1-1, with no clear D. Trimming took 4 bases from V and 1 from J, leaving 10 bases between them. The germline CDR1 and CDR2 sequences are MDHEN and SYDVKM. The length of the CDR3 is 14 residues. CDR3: CASSWLGRNTEAFF. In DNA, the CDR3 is TGTGCCAGCAGTTGGCTCGGCCGGAACACTGAAGCTTTCTTT. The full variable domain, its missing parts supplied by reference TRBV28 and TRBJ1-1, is DVKVTQSSRYLVKRTGEKVFLECVQDMDHENMFWYRQDPGLGLRLIYFSYDVKMKEKGDIPEGYSVSREKKERFSLILESASTNQTSMYLCASSWLGRNTEAFFGQGTRLTVV.

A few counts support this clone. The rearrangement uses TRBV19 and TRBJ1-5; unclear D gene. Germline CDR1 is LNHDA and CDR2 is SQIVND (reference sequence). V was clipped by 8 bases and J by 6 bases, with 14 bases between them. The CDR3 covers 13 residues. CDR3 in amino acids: CASVRSEFQPQHF. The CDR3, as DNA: TGTGCCAGTGTACGATCGGAGTTTCAGCCCCAGCATTTT.

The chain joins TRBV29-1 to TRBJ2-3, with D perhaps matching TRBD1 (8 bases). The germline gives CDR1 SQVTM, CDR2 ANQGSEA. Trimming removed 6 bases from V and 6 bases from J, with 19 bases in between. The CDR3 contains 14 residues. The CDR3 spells CSVSQGGAWDTQYF. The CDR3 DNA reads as TGCAGCGTGTCACAGGGGGGGGCGTGGGATACGCAGTATTTT.

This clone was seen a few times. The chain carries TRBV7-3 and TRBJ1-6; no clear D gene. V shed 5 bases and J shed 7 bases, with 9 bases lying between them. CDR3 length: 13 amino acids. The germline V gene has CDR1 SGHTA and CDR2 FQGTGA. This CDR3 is CASSLDYNSPLHF. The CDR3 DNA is TGTGCCAGCAGCCTAGACTACAATTCACCCCTCCACTTT.

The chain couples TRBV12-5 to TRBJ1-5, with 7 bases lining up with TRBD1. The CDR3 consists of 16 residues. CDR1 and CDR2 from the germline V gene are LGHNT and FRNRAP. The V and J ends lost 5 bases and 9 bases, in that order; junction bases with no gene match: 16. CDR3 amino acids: CASGLPNSGTAGPQHF. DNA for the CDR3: TGTGCTAGTGGTCTCCCCAACTCCGGGACAGCAGGGCCCCAGCATTTT.

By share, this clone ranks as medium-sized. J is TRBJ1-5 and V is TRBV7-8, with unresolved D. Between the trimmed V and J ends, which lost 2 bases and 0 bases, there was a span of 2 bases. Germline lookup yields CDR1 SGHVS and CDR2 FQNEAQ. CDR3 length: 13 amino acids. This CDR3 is CASSLNSNQPQHF. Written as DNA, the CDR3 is TGTGCCAGCAGCTTAAATAGCAATCAGCCCCAGCATTTT.

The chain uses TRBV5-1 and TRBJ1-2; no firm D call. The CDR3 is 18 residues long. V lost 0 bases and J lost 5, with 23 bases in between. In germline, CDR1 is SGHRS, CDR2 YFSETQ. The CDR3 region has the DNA TGCGCCAGCAGCTTGGCCCTCGTCGGTCCGACTGGTGGGTATGGCTACACCTTC. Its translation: CASSLALVGPTGGYGYTF. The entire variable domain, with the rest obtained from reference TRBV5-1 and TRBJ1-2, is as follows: KAGVTQTPRYLIKTRGQQVTLSCSPISGHRSVSWYQQTPGQGLQFLFEYFSETQRNKGNFPGRFSGRQFSNSRSEMNVSTLELGDSALYLCASSLALVGPTGGYGYTFGSGTRLTVV.

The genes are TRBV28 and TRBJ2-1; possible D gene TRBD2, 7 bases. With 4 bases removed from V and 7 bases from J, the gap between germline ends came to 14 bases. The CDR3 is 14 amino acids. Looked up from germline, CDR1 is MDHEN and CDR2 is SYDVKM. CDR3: CASSSGGVQNEQFF. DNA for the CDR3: TGTGCCAGCAGTTCGGGGGGCGTGCAGAATGAGCAGTTCTTC.

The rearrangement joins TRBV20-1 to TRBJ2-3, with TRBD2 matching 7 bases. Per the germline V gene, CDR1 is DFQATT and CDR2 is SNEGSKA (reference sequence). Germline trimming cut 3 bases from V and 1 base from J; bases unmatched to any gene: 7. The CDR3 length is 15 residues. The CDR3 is CSASRRELGTDTQYF. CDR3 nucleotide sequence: TGCAGTGCTAGTCGGCGGGAGTTGGGCACAGATACGCAGTATTTT.

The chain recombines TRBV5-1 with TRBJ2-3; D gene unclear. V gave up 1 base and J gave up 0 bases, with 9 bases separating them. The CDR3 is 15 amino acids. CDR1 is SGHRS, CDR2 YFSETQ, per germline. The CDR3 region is CASSLPESSTDTQYF. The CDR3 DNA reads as TGCGCCAGCAGCTTGCCGGAATCTAGCACAGATACGCAGTATTTT.

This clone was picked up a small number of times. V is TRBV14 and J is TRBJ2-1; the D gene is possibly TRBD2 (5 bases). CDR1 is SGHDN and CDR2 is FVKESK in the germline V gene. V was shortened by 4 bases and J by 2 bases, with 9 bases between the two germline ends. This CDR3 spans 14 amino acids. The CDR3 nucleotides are TGTGCCAGCAGCCTCGCCGGGGCCTACAATGAGCAGTTCTTC. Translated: CASSLAGAYNEQFF.

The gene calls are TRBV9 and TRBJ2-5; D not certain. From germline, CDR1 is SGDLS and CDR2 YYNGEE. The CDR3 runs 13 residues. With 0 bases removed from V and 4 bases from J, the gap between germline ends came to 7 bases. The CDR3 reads CASSVDWGETQYF. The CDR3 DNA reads TGTGCCAGCAGCGTAGATTGGGGAGAGACCCAGTACTTC.

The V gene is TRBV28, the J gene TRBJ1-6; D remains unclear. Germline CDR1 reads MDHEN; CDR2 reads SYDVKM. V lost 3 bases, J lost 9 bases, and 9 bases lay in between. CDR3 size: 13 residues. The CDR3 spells CASSFSAGSPLHF. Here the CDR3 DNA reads TGTGCCAGCAGTTTCAGTGCGGGTTCACCCCTCCACTTT. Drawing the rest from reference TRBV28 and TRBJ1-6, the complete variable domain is DVKVTQSSRYLVKRTGEKVFLECVQDMDHENMFWYRQDPGLGLRLIYFSYDVKMKEKGDIPEGYSVSREKKERFSLILESASTNQTSMYLCASSFSAGSPLHFGNGTRLTVT.

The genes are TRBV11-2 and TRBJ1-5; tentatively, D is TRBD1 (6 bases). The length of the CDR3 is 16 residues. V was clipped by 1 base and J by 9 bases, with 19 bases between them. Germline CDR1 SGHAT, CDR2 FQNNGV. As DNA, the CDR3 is TGTGCCAGCAGCTTAGGGTTAGCGGCGGGCAGGGGGCCCCAGCATTTT. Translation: CASSLGLAAGRGPQHF.

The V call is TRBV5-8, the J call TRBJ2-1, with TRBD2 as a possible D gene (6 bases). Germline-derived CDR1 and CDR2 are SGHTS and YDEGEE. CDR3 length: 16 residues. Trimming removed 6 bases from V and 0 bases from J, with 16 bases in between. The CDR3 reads CASKGRTADSYNEQFF. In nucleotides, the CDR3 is TGTGCCAGCAAAGGGAGGACTGCCGACTCCTACAATGAGCAGTTCTTC.

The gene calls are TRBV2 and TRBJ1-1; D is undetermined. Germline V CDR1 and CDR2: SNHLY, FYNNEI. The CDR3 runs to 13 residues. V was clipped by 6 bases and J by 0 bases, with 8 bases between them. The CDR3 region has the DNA TGTGCCAGCAGCACCGACATGAACACTGAAGCTTTCTTT. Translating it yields CASSTDMNTEAFF.

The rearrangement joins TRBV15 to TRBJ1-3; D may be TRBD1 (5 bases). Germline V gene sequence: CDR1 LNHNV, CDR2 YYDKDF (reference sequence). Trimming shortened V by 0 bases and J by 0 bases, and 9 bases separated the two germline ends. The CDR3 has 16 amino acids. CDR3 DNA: TGTGCCACCAGCAGAGACAGGGAGAGCTCTGGAAACACCATATATTTT. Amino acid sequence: CATSRDRESSGNTIYF. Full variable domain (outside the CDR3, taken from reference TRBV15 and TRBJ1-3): DAMVIQNPRYQVTQFGKPVTLSCSQTLNHNVMYWYQQKSSQAPKLLFHYYDKDFNNEADTPDNFQSRRPNTSFCFLDIRSPGLGDTAMYLCATSRDRESSGNTIYFGEGSWLTVV.

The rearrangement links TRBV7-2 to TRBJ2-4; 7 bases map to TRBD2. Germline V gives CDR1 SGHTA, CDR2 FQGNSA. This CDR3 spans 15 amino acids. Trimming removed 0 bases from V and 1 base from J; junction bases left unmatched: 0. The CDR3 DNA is TGTGCCAGCAGCTTAGCGGGGGGGGCCAAAAACATTCAGTACTTC. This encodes CASSLAGGAKNIQYF.

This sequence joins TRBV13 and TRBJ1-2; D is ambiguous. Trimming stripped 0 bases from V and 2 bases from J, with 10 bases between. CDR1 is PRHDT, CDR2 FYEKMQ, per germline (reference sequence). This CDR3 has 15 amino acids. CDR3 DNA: TGTGCCAGCAGCTTAGGGGTGGCAGCCAACTATGGCTACACCTTC. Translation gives CASSLGVAANYGYTF.

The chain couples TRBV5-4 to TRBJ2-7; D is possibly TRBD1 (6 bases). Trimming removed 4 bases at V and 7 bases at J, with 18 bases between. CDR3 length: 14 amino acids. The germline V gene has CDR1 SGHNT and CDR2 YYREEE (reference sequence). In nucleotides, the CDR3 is TGTGCCAGCAGCCAAAACAGGGAATCGGGTGAGCAGTACTTC. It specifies CASSQNRESGEQYF.

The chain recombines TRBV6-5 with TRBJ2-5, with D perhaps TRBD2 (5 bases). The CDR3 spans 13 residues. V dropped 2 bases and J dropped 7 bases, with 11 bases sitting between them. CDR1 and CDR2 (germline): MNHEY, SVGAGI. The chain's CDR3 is CASSYDYAGTQYF. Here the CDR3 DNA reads TGTGCCAGCAGTTACGACTACGCGGGGACCCAGTACTTC.

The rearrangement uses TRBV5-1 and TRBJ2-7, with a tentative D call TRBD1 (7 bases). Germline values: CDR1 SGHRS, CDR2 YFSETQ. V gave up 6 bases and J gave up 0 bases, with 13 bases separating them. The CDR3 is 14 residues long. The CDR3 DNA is TGCGCCAGCAAGGCAGGGGGAGGCTCCTACGAGCAGTACTTC. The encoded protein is CASKAGGGSYEQYF.

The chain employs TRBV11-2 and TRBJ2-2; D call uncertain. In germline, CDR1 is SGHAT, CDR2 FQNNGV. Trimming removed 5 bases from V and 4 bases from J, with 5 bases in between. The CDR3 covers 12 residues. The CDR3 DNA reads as TGTGCCAGCAGCCAGAGCACCGGGGAGCTGTTTTTT. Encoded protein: CASSQSTGELFF.

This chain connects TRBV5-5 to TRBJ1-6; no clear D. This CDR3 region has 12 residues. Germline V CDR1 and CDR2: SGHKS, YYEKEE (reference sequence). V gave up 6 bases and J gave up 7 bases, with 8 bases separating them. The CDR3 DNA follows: TGTGCCAGCAACCCCTTAAATTCACCCCTCCACTTT. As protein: CASNPLNSPLHF.

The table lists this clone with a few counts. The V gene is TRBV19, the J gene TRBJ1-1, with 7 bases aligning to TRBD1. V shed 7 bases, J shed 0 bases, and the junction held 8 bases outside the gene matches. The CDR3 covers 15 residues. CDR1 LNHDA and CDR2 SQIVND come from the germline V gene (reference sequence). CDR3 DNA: TGTGCCAGTACCAACCCCGGGACAGTGAACACTGAAGCTTTCTTT. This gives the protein CASTNPGTVNTEAFF.

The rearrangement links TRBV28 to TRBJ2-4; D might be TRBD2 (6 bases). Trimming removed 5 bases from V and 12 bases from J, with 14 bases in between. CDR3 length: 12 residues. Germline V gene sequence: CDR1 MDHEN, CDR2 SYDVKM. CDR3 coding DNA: TGTGCCAGCAGTCCGGGACTCTTTTCTCAGTACTTC. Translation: CASSPGLFSQYF.

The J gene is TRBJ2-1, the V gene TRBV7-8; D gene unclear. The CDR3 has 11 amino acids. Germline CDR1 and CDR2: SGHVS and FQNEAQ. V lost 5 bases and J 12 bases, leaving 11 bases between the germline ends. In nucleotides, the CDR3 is TGTGCCAGCAGCCCCGACTTCGGGCAGTTCTTC. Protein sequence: CASSPDFGQFF.